This TCR beta chain originates from a study of cytomegalovirus exposure and HLA in healthy donors. Study-wide background: Earlier results showed approximately 110 million unique TCR beta sequences derived from roughly 180 million T cells.

The PCR used 60 Vbeta and 13 Jbeta primers. The data were produced by immunoSEQ multiplex PCR, yet TCRdb's version contains in-frame clones alone and is incomplete. The sample yields some 180,000 clones, almost 85% seen once. Germline assignment: CDR1 SGDLS and CDR2 YYNGEE. The length of the CDR3 is 15 residues. V lost 1 base and J 0 bases, leaving 8 bases between the germline ends. This TCR was recovered from a woman aged 50 to 65 in good health and CMV-seronegative. J is TRBJ1-5 and V is TRBV9; D is unclear. The specimen sequenced was PBMCs. The CDR3 coding sequence is TGTGCCAGCAGCGTATCAGGAGGTAGCAATCAGCCCCAGCATTTT. Protein product: CASSVSGGSNQPQHF.